This entry concerns a single T cell receptor (beta chain). TCRdb fed the 5' RACE reads into MiXCR, producing one record per CDR3 protein. This sample has around 340,000 distinct CDR3 sequences, with about 8.7% found just once. The sample comes from a study of T cells after yellow fever vaccination. Study-level information: SMART-Seq v4 Ultra Low Input prepared libraries from low-cell fractions.

The CDR3 runs 14 residues. V was shortened by 6 bases and J by 4 bases, with 15 bases between the two germline ends. The gene calls are TRBV12-3 or TRBV12-4 and TRBJ1-1, with a possible D match to TRBD1 (5 bases). This clonotype was obtained from a man aged 18 to 30 who received the YFV17D yellow fever vaccine. The sequencing used PBMCs, collected on the day of the first yellow fever vaccination. This chain's CDR3 is CASRLLGGGTEAFF. CDR3 sequence (DNA): TGTGCCAGCAGGTTGCTGGGGGGGGGCACTGAAGCTTTCTTT.